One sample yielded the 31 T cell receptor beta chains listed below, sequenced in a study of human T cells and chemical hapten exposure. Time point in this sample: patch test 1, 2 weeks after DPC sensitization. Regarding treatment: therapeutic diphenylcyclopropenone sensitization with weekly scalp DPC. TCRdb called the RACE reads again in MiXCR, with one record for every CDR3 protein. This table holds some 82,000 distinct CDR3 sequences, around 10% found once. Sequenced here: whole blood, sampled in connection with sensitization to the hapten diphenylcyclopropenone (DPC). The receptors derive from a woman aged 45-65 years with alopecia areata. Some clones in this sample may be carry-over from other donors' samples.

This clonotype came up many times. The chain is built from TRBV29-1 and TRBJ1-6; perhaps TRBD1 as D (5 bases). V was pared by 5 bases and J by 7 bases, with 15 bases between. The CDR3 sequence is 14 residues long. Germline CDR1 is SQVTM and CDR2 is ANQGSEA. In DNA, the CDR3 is TGCAGCGTTTTGTTTCTTACAGGAAATTCACCCCTCCACTTT. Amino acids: CSVLFLTGNSPLHF.

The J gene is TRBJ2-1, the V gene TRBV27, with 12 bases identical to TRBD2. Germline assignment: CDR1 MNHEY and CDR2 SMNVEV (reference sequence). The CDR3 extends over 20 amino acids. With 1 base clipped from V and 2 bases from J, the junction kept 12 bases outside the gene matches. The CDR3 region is CASSLLMGLAGGVPYNEQFF. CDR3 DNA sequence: TGTGCCAGCAGTTTATTAATGGGGCTAGCGGGAGGGGTCCCCTACAATGAGCAGTTCTTC.

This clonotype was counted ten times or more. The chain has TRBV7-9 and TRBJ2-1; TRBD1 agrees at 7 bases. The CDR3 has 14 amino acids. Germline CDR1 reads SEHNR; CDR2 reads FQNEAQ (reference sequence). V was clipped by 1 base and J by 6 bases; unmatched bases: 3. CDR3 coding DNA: TGTGCCAGCAGCTTAGGCCCAGGGGGCAATGAGCAGTTCTTC. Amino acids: CASSLGPGGNEQFF. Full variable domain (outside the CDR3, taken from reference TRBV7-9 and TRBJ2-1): DTGVSQNPRHKITKRGQNVTFRCDPISEHNRLYWYRQTLGQGPEFLTYFQNEAQLEKSRLLSDRFSAERPKGSFSTLEIQRTEQGDSAMYLCASSLGPGGNEQFFGPGTRLTVL.

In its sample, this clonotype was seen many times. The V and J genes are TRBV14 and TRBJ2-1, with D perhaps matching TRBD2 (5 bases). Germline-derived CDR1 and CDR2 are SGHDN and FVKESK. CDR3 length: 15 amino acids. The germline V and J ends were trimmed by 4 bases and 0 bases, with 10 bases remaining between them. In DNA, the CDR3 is TGTGCCAGCAGCCCACGACTATACTCCTACAATGAGCAGTTCTTC. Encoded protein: CASSPRLYSYNEQFF. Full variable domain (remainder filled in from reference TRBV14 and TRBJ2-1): EAGVTQFPSHSVIEKGQTVTLRCDPISGHDNLYWYRRVMGKEIKFLLHFVKESKQDESGMPNNRFLAERTGGTYSTLKVQPAELEDSGVYFCASSPRLYSYNEQFFGPGTRLTVL.

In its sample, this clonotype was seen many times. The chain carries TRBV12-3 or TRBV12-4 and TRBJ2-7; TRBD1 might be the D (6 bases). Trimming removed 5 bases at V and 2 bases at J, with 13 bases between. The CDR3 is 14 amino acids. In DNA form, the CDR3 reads TGTGCCAGCAGTACCAGGGGAAACGCCTACGAGCAGTACTTC. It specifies CASSTRGNAYEQYF.

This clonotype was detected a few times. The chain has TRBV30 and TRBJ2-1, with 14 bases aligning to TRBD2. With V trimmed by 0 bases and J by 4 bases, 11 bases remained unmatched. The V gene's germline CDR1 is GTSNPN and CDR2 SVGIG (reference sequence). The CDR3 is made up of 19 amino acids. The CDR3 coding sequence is TGTGCCTGGAGTGTACGGTGGACTAGCGGGGGGATCCCTTACAATGAGCAGTTCTTC. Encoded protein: CAWSVRWTSGGIPYNEQFF.

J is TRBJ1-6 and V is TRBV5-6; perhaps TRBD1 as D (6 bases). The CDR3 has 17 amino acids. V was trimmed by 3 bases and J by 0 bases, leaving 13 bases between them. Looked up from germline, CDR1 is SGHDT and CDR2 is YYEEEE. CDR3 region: CASSSGASGSYNSPLHF. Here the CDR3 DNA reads TGTGCCAGCAGCTCAGGGGCGTCAGGCTCCTATAATTCACCCCTCCACTTT.

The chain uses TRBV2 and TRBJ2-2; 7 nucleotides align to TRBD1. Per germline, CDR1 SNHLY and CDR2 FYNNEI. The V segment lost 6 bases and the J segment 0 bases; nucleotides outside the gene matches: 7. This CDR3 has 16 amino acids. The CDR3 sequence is CASRRGQLSNTGELFF. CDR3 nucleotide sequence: TGTGCCAGCAGGAGGGGACAGCTCTCGAACACCGGGGAGCTGTTTTTT.

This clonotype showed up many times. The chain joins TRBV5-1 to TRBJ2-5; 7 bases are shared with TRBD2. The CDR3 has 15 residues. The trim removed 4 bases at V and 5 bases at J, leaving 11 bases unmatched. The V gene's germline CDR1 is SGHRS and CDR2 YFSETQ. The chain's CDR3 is CASSRLGGDGETQYF. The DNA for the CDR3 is TGCGCCAGCAGCCGTTTGGGAGGGGACGGGGAGACCCAGTACTTC.

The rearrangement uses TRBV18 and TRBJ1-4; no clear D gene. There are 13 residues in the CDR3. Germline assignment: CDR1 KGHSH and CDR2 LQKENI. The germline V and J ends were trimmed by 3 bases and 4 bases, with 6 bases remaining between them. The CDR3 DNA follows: TGTGCCAGCTCACCCGGGAGTAATGAAAAACTGTTTTTT. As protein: CASSPGSNEKLFF.

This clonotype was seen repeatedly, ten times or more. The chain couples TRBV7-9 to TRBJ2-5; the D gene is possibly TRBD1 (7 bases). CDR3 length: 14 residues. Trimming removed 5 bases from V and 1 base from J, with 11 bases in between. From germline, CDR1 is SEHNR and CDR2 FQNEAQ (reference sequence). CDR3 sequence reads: CASSAGQTQETQYF. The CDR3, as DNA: TGTGCCAGCAGCGCGGGACAGACCCAAGAGACCCAGTACTTC.

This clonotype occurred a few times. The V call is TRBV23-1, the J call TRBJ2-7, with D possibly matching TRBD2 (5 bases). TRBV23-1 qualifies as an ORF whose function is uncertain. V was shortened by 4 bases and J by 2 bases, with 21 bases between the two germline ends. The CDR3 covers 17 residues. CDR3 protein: CASSLGSGKKSPYEQYF. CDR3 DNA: TGCGCCAGCAGTCTAGGGTCCGGGAAAAAATCCCCCTACGAGCAGTACTTC.

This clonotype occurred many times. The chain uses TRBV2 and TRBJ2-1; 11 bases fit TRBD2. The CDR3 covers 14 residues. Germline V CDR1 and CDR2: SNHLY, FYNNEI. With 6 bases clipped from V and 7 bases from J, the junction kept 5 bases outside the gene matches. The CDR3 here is CASRRLAGNNEQFF. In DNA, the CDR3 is TGTGCCAGCAGAAGACTAGCGGGAAATAATGAGCAGTTCTTC.

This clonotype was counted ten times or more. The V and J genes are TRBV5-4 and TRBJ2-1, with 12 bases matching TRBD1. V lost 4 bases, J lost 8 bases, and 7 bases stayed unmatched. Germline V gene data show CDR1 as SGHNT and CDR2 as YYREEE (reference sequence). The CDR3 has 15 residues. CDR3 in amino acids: CASSRRGQGAHEQFF. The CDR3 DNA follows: TGTGCCAGCAGCCGTAGGGGACAGGGGGCCCATGAGCAGTTCTTC.

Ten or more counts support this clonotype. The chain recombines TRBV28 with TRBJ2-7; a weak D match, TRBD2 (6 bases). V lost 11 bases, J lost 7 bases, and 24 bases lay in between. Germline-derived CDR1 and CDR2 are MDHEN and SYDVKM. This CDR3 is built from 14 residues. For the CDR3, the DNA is TGTGCCGTCGACCCCAGCGGGTCCTTGAGTGAGCAGTACTTC. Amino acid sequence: CAVDPSGSLSEQYF.

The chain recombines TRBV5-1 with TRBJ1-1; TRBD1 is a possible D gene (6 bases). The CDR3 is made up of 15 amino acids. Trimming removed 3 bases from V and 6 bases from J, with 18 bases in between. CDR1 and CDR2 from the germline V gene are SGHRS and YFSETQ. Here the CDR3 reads CASSWRRQGSSEAFF. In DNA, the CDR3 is TGCGCCAGCAGCTGGAGGCGTCAGGGGTCGTCTGAAGCTTTCTTT.

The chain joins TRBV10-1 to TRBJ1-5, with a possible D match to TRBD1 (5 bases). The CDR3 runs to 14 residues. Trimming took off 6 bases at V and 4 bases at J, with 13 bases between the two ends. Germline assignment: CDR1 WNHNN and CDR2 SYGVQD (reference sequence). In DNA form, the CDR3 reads TGCGCCAGCAGGGAACTACAGGTAAATCAGCCCCAGCATTTT. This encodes CASRELQVNQPQHF.

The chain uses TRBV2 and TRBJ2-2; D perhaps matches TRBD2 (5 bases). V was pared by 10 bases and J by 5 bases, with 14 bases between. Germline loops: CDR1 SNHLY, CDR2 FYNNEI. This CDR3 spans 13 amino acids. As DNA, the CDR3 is TGTGCCACAACACCGGGGAGAACCGGGGAGCTGTTTTTT. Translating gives CATTPGRTGELFF.

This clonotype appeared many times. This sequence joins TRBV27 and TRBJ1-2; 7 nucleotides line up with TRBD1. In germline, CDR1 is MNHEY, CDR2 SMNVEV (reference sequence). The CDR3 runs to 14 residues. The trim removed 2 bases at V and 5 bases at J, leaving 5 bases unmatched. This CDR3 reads CASSLGLQGYGYTF. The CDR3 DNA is TGTGCCAGCAGTTTAGGTTTACAGGGGTATGGCTACACCTTC.

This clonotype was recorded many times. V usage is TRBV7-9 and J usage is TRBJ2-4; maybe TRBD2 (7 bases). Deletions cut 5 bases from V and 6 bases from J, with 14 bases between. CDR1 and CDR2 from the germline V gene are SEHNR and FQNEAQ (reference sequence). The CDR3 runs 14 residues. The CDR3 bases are TGTGCCAGCAGCCGAGGGGGGGAAAGAAACATTCAGTACTTC. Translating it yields CASSRGGERNIQYF.

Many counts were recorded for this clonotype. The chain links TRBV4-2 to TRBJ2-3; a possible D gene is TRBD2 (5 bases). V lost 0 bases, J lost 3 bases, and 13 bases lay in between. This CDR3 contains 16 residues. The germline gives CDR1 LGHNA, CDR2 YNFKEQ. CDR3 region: CASSQDSSRRTDTQYF. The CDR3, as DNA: TGTGCCAGCAGCCAAGATTCTAGCCGGAGAACAGATACGCAGTATTTT.

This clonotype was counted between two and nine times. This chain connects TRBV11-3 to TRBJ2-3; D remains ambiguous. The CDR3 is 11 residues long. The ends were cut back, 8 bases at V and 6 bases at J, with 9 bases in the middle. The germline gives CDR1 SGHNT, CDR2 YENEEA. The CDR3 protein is CASATTDTQYF. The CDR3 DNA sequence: TGTGCCAGCGCAACAACGGATACGCAGTATTTT. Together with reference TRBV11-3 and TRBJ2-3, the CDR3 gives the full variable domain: EAGVVQSPRYKIIEKKQPVAFWCNPISGHNTLYWYLQNLGQGPELLIRYENEEAVDDSQLPKDRFSAERLKGVDSTLKIQPAELGDSAVYLCASATTDTQYFGPGTRLTVL.

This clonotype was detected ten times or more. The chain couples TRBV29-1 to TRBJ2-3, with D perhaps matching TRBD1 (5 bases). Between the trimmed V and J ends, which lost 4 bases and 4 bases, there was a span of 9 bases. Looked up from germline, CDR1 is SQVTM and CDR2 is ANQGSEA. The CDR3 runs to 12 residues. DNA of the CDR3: TGCAGCGTTGCAGGGTCTGCAGATACGCAGTATTTT. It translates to CSVAGSADTQYF.

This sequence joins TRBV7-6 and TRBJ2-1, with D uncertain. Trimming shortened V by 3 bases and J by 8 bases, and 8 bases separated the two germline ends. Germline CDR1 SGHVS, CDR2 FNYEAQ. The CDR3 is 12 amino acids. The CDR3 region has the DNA TGTGCCAGCAGCTTCGGGCAGGATGAGCAGTTCTTC. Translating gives CASSFGQDEQFF.

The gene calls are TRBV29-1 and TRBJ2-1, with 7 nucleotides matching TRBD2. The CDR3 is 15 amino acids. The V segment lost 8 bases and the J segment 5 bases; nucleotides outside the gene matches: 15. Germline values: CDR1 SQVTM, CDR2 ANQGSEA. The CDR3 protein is CSNTRRGAGNNEQFF. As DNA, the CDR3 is TGCAGCAATACACGACGGGGAGCGGGAAACAATGAGCAGTTCTTC.

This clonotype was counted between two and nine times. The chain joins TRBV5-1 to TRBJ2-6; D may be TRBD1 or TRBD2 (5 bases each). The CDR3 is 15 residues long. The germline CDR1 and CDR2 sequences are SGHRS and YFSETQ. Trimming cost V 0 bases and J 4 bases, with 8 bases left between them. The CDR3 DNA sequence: TGCGCCAGCAGCTTGGCCGGGGCAGGGGCCAACGTCCTGACTTTC. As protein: CASSLAGAGANVLTF.

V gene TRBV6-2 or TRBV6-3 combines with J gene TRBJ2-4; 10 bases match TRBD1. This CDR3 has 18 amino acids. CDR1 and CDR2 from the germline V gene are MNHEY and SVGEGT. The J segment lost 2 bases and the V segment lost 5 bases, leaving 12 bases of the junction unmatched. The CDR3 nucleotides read TGTGCCAGCAGTCCCCTCCTGACAGGGGGCGCGACCAAAAACATTCAGTACTTC. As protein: CASSPLLTGGATKNIQYF.

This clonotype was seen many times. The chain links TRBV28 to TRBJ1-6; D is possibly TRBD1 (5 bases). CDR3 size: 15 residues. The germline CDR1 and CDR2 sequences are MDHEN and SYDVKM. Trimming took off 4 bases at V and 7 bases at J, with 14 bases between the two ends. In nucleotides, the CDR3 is TGTGCCAGCAGTTCCCGGGGCAGTAAGAATTCACCCCTCCACTTT. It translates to CASSSRGSKNSPLHF.

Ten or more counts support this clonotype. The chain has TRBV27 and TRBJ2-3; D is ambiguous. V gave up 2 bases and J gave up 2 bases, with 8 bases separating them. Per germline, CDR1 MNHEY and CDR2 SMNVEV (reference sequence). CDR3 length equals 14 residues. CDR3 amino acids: CASSLTRNTDTQYF. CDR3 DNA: TGTGCCAGCAGTTTAACTCGGAACACAGATACGCAGTATTTT.

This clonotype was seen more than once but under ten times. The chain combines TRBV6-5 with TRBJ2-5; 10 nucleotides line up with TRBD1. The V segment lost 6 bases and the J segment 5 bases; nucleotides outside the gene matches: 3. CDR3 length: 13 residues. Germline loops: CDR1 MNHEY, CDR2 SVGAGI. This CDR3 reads CASRWTGGETQYF. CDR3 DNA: TGTGCCAGCAGATGGACAGGGGGGGAGACCCAGTACTTC.

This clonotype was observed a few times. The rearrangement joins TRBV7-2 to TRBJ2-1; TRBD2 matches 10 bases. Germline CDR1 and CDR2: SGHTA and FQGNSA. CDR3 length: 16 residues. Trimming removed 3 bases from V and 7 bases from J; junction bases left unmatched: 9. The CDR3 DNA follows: TGTGCCAGCAGCTTTGTTAGCGGGGGGCCGTATAATGAGCAGTTCTTC. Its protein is CASSFVSGGPYNEQFF.